The 2 T cell receptor beta chains presented below share a single source sample, sequenced in a study of blood T cells in healthy people across ages. Sample-barcoded 5' priming and a J-beta primer mix drove a second PCR of roughly 6 to 12 cycles. Via MiXCR, TCRdb re-called the 5' RACE reads, giving one row per CDR3 protein. The sample has 1.2 million to 1.5 million distinct CDR3 sequences, roughly 40% seen once. Sequencing was performed on blood. These receptors came from a woman under 30 in good health.

The chain carries TRBV10-3 and TRBJ2-3; D is possibly TRBD1 (5 bases). The CDR3 covers 13 residues. In germline, CDR1 is ENHRY, CDR2 SYGVKD. The germline V and J ends were trimmed by 2 bases and 7 bases, with 10 bases remaining between them. CDR3 in amino acids: CAISERQTYTQYF. The CDR3, as DNA: TGTGCCATCAGTGAGAGACAGACGTATACGCAGTATTTT.

The sample holds a few counts of this clonotype. The chain recombines TRBV10-3 with TRBJ2-1; D unresolved. Germline-derived CDR1 and CDR2 are ENHRY and SYGVKD. Trimming cost V 4 bases and J 1 base, with 11 bases left between them. This CDR3 comprises 15 residues. CDR3 nucleotides: TGTGCCATCAGTGGGGTGGGTATGTCCTACAATGAGCAGTTCTTC. Protein sequence: CAISGVGMSYNEQFF.